Shown below are 5 T cell receptor beta chains from a single sample sequenced in a study of blood T cell repertoires in COVID-19. Generated by immunoSEQ multiplex PCR, the TCRdb table keeps only in-frame clones and is missing some. The data show approximately 21,000 clones, roughly 87% seen once. Sequencing used peripheral blood. The receptor set was obtained from a human donor with active COVID-19. The donor label of this sample is uncertain.

The chain employs TRBV5-6 and TRBJ2-7, with 9 bases lining up with TRBD2. This CDR3 comprises 14 residues. Trimming removed 1 base from V and 2 bases from J; junction bases left unmatched: 1. The germline gives CDR1 SGHDT, CDR2 YYEEEE. This CDR3 reads CASSLLAGTYEQYF. CDR3 DNA: TGTGCCAGCAGCTTGCTAGCGGGGACCTACGAGCAGTACTTC.

This chain links TRBV19 with TRBJ2-5; 9 positions match TRBD2. The CDR3 contains 15 residues. Per the germline V gene, CDR1 is LNHDA and CDR2 is SQIVND (reference sequence). V shed 5 bases, J shed 5 bases, and the junction held 9 bases outside the gene matches. The CDR3 DNA is TGTGCCAGTAGTTCTAGCGGGATGGTCGGCGAGACCCAGTACTTC. The encoded protein is CASSSSGMVGETQYF.

The CDR3 spells CASSRDYNTGELFF. The CDR3, as DNA: TGTGCCAGCAGCCGGGACTACAACACCGGGGAGCTGTTTTTT. V usage is TRBV14 and J usage is TRBJ2-2, with 7 bases fitting TRBD2. The germline V gene has CDR1 SGHDN and CDR2 FVKESK. The CDR3 runs 14 residues. V gave up 4 bases and J gave up 2 bases; unmatched junction bases: 1. The full variable domain, rest sourced from reference TRBV14 and TRBJ2-2, is EAGVTQFPSHSVIEKGQTVTLRCDPISGHDNLYWYRRVMGKEIKFLLHFVKESKQDESGMPNNRFLAERTGGTYSTLKVQPAELEDSGVYFCASSRDYNTGELFFGEGSRLTVL.

V usage is TRBV7-9 and J usage is TRBJ1-5; TRBD1 agrees at 7 bases. The CDR3 sequence is 16 residues long. V gave up 5 bases and J gave up 4 bases; unmatched junction bases: 11. Germline V gene data show CDR1 as SEHNR and CDR2 as FQNEAQ (reference sequence). CDR3 sequence: CASSTGAGGSNQPQHF. Written as DNA, the CDR3 is TGTGCCAGCAGCACCGGGGCAGGGGGATCTAATCAGCCCCAGCATTTT.

Worth noting for this clone: The same CDR3 can be traced to other DNA sequences in this sample. The chain has TRBV19 and TRBJ1-2, with TRBD1 identical over 10 bases. The CDR3 contains 14 residues. Losses at the gene ends were 6 bases for V and 4 bases for J; bases not matched to a gene: 5. CDR1 is LNHDA, CDR2 SQIVND, per germline (reference sequence). CDR3 loop: CASRDGQGGYGYTF. CDR3 DNA: TGTGCCAGTAGGGACGGACAGGGGGGCTATGGCTACACCTTC.